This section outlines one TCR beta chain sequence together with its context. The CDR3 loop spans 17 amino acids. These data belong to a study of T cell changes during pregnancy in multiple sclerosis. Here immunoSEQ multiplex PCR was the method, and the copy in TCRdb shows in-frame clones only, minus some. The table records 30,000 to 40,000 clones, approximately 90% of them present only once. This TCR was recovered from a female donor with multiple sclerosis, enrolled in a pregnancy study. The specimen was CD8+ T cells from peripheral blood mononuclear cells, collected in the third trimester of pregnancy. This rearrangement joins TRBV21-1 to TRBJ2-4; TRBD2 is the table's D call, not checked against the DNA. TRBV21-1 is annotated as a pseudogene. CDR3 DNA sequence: TGTGCCAGCAGCAAAGGAGCGGGGGGGCCCAGCAAAAACATTCAGTACTTC. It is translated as CASSKGAGGPSKNIQYF.